One sample yielded the 15 T cell receptor beta chains listed below, sequenced in a study of T cell responses to AZD1222 COVID-19 vaccine. Here immunoSEQ multiplex PCR was the method, and the copy in TCRdb shows in-frame clones only, minus some. Of some 58,000 clones listed, 80% were seen once; the top ten hold around 5%. Here the sequenced sample was peripheral blood, taken 28 days after the second AZD1222 dose. Every receptor here comes from an adult who received the AZD1222 COVID-19 vaccine.

The rearrangement links TRBV19 to TRBJ1-4; D is possibly TRBD1 (5 bases). The V end was cut by 6 bases, the J end by 5 bases, with 19 bases between. The CDR3 contains 16 residues. The germline V gene encodes CDR1 LNHDA and CDR2 SQIVND (reference sequence). CDR3 DNA: TGTGCCAGTAGCTATCATTTACCGGGGCAGAATGAAAAACTGTTTTTT. Translation: CASSYHLPGQNEKLFF.

The chain joins TRBV12-3 or TRBV12-4 to TRBJ1-2; D unresolved. Trimming shortened V by 7 bases and J by 7 bases, and 10 bases separated the two germline ends. The length of the CDR3 is 11 residues. Written as DNA, the CDR3 is TGTGCCAGCACGCGAGGGTCTGGCTACACCTTC. Residues: CASTRGSGYTF.

This clone was seen a single time. This sequence joins TRBV28 and TRBJ1-2, with a possible D match to TRBD1 (5 bases). The CDR3 contains 13 residues. Per the germline V gene, CDR1 is MDHEN and CDR2 is SYDVKM. Trimming left V 5 bases short and J 6 bases short, with 13 bases between. The CDR3 loop reads CASSATFRDGYTF. CDR3 sequence (DNA): TGTGCCAGCAGTGCAACCTTCAGGGATGGCTACACCTTC.

The chain employs TRBV14 and TRBJ1-2, with D unclear. Between the trimmed V and J ends, which lost 1 base and 5 bases, there was a span of 5 bases. Per germline, CDR1 SGHDN and CDR2 FVKESK. The CDR3 has 12 residues. CDR3 protein: CASSQGRYGYTF. In DNA form, the CDR3 reads TGTGCCAGCAGCCAAGGACGATATGGCTACACCTTC.

A note on this clone: Its ends do not fully match the called genes, so a read error is possible. Additional DNA sequences in this sample encode the identical CDR3. The genes are TRBV3-1 (or the pseudogene TRBV3-2) and TRBJ2-7; tentatively, D is TRBD1 (5 bases). Germline CDR1 LGHDT, CDR2 YNNKEL (reference sequence). This CDR3 is 14 amino acids long. The CDR3 bases are TGTGCCAGTAGCCAAGGTAGGGGTTCCTACGAGCAGTACTTC. Protein product: CASSQGRGSYEQYF.

The CDR3 bases are TGTGCCAGCAGGACAGGGGGGTACTACGAGCAGTACTTC. Translated: CASRTGGYYEQYF. The chain links TRBV28 to TRBJ2-7; 9 bases agree with TRBD1. Germline V gene sequence: CDR1 MDHEN, CDR2 SYDVKM. This CDR3 is 13 amino acids long. V shed 6 bases and J 3 bases; nucleotides not matched to a gene: 3.

This chain uses TRBV4-1 with TRBJ2-5; tentatively, D is TRBD2 (5 bases). The V gene's germline CDR1 is MGHRA and CDR2 YSYEKL. CDR3 length equals 15 residues. Trimming stripped 1 base from V and 5 bases from J, with 14 bases between. In DNA form, the CDR3 reads TGCGCCAGCAGCCAAGGTCGTTCGGGGTGGGAGACCCAGTACTTC. This encodes CASSQGRSGWETQYF.

This clone showed up just a few times. V is TRBV4-2 and J is TRBJ2-2, with D perhaps matching TRBD1 or TRBD2 (5 bases each). The germline V and J ends were trimmed by 0 bases and 5 bases, with 16 bases remaining between them. The CDR3 consists of 17 residues. Germline V lookup: CDR1 LGHNA, CDR2 YNFKEQ. The DNA for the CDR3 is TGTGCCAGCAGCCAAGATTTCAGGGACGGGTGGACCGGGGAGCTGTTTTTT. This encodes CASSQDFRDGWTGELFF.

V is TRBV19 and J is TRBJ2-2; maybe TRBD1 (5 bases). The CDR3 covers 13 residues. Germline V gene lookup returns CDR1 LNHDA and CDR2 SQIVND (reference sequence). V was clipped by 4 bases and J by 7 bases, with 10 bases between them. In DNA, the CDR3 is TGTGCCAGTAGTACCCAGGGTTTCGGGGAGCTGTTTTTT. It encodes CASSTQGFGELFF.

This clone was counted between two and nine times. The rearrangement uses TRBV6-5 and TRBJ1-2; TRBD1 might be the D (5 bases). Germline CDR1 reads MNHEY; CDR2 reads SVGAGI. The CDR3 length is 13 residues. Deletions cut 6 bases from V and 4 bases from J, with 12 bases between. CDR3 region: CASSPLGGYGYTF. In DNA form, the CDR3 reads TGTGCCAGCAGCCCATTGGGGGGCTATGGCTACACCTTC.

The genes are TRBV5-4 and TRBJ1-2, with TRBD1 matching 8 bases. The CDR3 is 13 amino acids. Germline CDR1 and CDR2: SGHNT and YYREEE (reference sequence). V trimming: 4 bases; J trimming: 8 bases; junction bases outside the gene matches: 7. The DNA for the CDR3 is TGTGCCAGCAGCCCCACAGGGGGAGACGGCTACACCTTC. Its translation: CASSPTGGDGYTF.

The chain carries TRBV3-1 (or the pseudogene TRBV3-2) and TRBJ2-7; 10 nucleotides agree with TRBD1. V gave up 4 bases and J gave up 2 bases; unmatched junction bases: 17. Germline-derived CDR1 and CDR2 are LGHDT and YNNKEL (reference sequence). This CDR3 is built from 19 residues. This CDR3 is CASSPVSVCGTGVAYEQYF. The CDR3 nucleotides read TGTGCCAGCAGCCCGGTTTCGGTTTGCGGGACAGGGGTTGCCTACGAGCAGTACTTC.

This clone was recorded a few times. V is TRBV13 and J is TRBJ2-3, with 7 nucleotides matching TRBD2. The CDR3 is made up of 14 amino acids. J was trimmed by 5 bases and V by 1 base; bases with no gene match: 3. Germline CDR1 reads PRHDT; CDR2 reads FYEKMQ (reference sequence). The CDR3 DNA reads TGTGCCAGCAGCTTAGCGGGAGGTGGAGATACGCAGTATTTT. This sequence encodes CASSLAGGGDTQYF.

This chain joins TRBV2 and TRBJ2-5; TRBD1 matches at 10 bases. Germline-derived CDR1 and CDR2 are SNHLY and FYNNEI. With V trimmed by 5 bases and J by 5 bases, 11 bases remained unmatched. The CDR3 is 16 amino acids. The DNA of the CDR3 is TGTGCCAGCAGTCGGGGACAGGGGACGGGCTATGAGACCCAGTACTTC. Its translation: CASSRGQGTGYETQYF.

This chain joins TRBV6-1 and TRBJ1-2, with D perhaps matching TRBD1 (5 bases). This CDR3 has 12 amino acids. V lost 3 bases and J 8 bases, leaving 10 bases between the germline ends. Germline V CDR1 and CDR2: MNHNS, SASEGT. The CDR3 nucleotides are TGTGCCAGCAGTGACCAGGGACGAGGCTACACCTTC. It is translated as CASSDQGRGYTF.